This T cell receptor beta chain was observed in a study of blood T cell repertoires in COVID-19. The wider study: The samples span acute and convalescent COVID-19 from the United States, Italy and Spain.

V lost 3 bases to trimming and J lost 0 bases; unmatched junction nucleotides: 5. In germline, CDR1 is SGHTA, CDR2 FQGNSA. The CDR3 sequence is 16 residues long. Followed over time, Seattle patients had been enrolled while infection was active. This clone was seen once. TCRdb's copy holds only in-frame clones and misses some; the assay was immunoSEQ multiplex PCR. The sample holds about 200,000 clones, around 75% seen once. V and J are TRBV7-2 and TRBJ2-1; TRBD1 matches at 7 bases. Specimen: peripheral blood. This clonotype was obtained from a woman aged 40-49 years with COVID-19, enrolled during active disease. The CDR3 is CASSFEQGSSYNEQFF. CDR3 DNA: TGTGCCAGCAGCTTTGAACAGGGGTCCTCCTACAATGAGCAGTTCTTC.